This TCR beta chain was sequenced for a study of blood T cell repertoires in COVID-19. Libraries were prepared by immunoSEQ multiplex PCR; TCRdb keeps only in-frame clonotypes and omits some of them. The sample comprises about 70,000 clones, around 76% of which are singletons, and 25% to 30% rests with the top ten. Germline V gene lookup returns CDR1 LGHNA and CDR2 YSLEER. This CDR3 spans 15 amino acids. V was pared by 0 bases and J by 8 bases, with 5 bases of the junction left unmatched. V gene TRBV4-3 combines with J gene TRBJ1-4; 8 positions match TRBD1. This sequence was found in an elderly woman with active or convalescent COVID-19. The sequenced material came from peripheral blood. CDR3 amino acids: CASSQDGRGQEKLFF. The CDR3, as DNA: TGCGCCAGCAGCCAAGATGGCAGGGGGCAGGAAAAACTGTTTTTT.